This T cell receptor beta chain originates from a study of shared clonotypes between healthy human individuals. Overall study: Three plates each covered CD4 naive and memory; CD8 naive two, CD8 memory one.

Study-wide points: Incomplete sequencing of sorted subsets was indicated by rarefaction despite large depth.

Turning to this clone: The antigen is not known.

Division of CD4+ cells produced a CD45RA+ naive subset and a CD45RA-negative memory subset. Germline V lookup: CDR1 SGHDN, CDR2 FVKESK. The CDR3 is 16 residues long. Trimming left V 0 bases short and J 2 bases short, with 14 bases between. Sequenced by immunoSEQ multiplex PCR; TCRdb stores in-frame clones only, minus some. The table records some 2.4 million clones, 93% of them present only once. The sample taken for sequencing was naive CD4+ T cells from PBMCs. Described subset: CD45RA+ positively selected. The sequence was collected from a man aged 18-30 years in good health. Some clones in this sample may be carry-over from other donors' samples. This chain links TRBV14 with TRBJ2-7; D is perhaps TRBD1 (5 bases). The CDR3, as DNA: TGTGCCAGCAGCCAAGATTGGGGCGACTGGACCTACGAGCAGTACTTC. Translated: CASSQDWGDWTYEQYF.